Shown below are 18 T cell receptor beta chains from a single sample sequenced in a study of T cell repertoires in cytomegalovirus infection. TCRdb processed the reads anew with MiXCR; each CDR3 protein has one entry. The sample carries approximately 500,000 distinct CDR3 sequences, over 9% recorded once. Sequencing was carried out using PBMCs. Source of these receptors: a human donor in good health (CMV status not recorded). Some clones in this sample may be carry-over from other donors' samples.

This clonotype was seen repeatedly, ten times or more. This chain connects TRBV11-2 to TRBJ1-2; D gene uncertain. This CDR3 has 12 residues. Trimming removed 1 base at V and 14 bases at J, with 14 bases between. Germline lookup yields CDR1 SGHAT and CDR2 FQNNGV. The CDR3 sequence: CASSLGSGNATF. The CDR3 bases are TGTGCCAGCAGCTTAGGGTCAGGCAATGCAACCTTC.

V is TRBV20-1 and J is TRBJ2-5; a possible D gene is TRBD1 (6 bases). The CDR3 has 13 amino acids. Germline V gene lookup returns CDR1 DFQATT and CDR2 SNEGSKA (reference sequence). V lost 6 bases, J lost 3 bases, and 14 bases lay in between. The CDR3 loop is CSARGRSKETQYF. As DNA, the CDR3 is TGCAGTGCCAGGGGCAGGTCGAAAGAGACCCAGTACTTC.

This clonotype was picked up many times. The V gene is TRBV7-2, the J gene TRBJ2-5, with D perhaps matching TRBD1 (5 bases). The length of the CDR3 is 15 residues. Trimming took off 1 base at V and 4 bases at J, with 13 bases between the two ends. The germline gives CDR1 SGHTA, CDR2 FQGNSA. The CDR3 DNA reads TGTGCCAGCAGCTTAGGGGGCCTGGACCGAGAGACCCAGTACTTC. Its translation: CASSLGGLDRETQYF.

The table lists this clonotype with many counts. The rearrangement links TRBV10-3 to TRBJ1-5; D might be TRBD1 (5 bases). Germline assignment: CDR1 ENHRY and CDR2 SYGVKD. Deletions cut 10 bases from V and 4 bases from J, with 17 bases between. This CDR3 region has 14 residues. CDR3 loop: CATGPQAGNQPQHF. CDR3 coding DNA: TGTGCCACAGGGCCCCAGGCGGGAAATCAGCCCCAGCATTTT.

J is TRBJ2-5 and V is TRBV20-1; D possibly uses TRBD1 or TRBD2 (5 bases each). The germline gives CDR1 DFQATT, CDR2 SNEGSKA (reference sequence). The V end was cut by 0 bases, the J end by 2 bases, with 16 bases between. The CDR3 contains 16 residues. CDR3 nucleotides: TGCAGTGCTAGAGATCCGGGACGGACCCCTCAAGAGACCCAGTACTTC. Residues: CSARDPGRTPQETQYF.

This clonotype was seen a few times. This chain links TRBV2 with TRBJ2-6; the match to TRBD1 covers 8 bases. The germline CDR1 and CDR2 sequences are SNHLY and FYNNEI. The V and J ends lost 4 bases and 3 bases, in that order; junction bases with no gene match: 2. The CDR3 loop spans 15 amino acids. The CDR3: CASSGDRGGANVLTF. The CDR3 DNA reads TGTGCCAGCAGTGGAGACAGGGGTGGGGCCAACGTCCTGACTTTC.

This clonotype was recorded many times. This chain uses TRBV7-2 with TRBJ2-2; 10 nucleotides align to TRBD2. Per the germline V gene, CDR1 is SGHTA and CDR2 is FQGNSA. This CDR3 region has 20 residues. The junction had 15 bases not matched to a gene; V was cut back by 5 bases and J by 0 bases. CDR3 loop: CASSTIPLSGGRSNTGELFF. Written as DNA, the CDR3 is TGTGCCAGCAGCACCATCCCCCTTAGCGGGGGGAGATCGAACACCGGGGAGCTGTTTTTT.

This clonotype showed up many times. The gene calls are TRBV12-3 or TRBV12-4 and TRBJ1-3, with TRBD1 as a possible D gene (5 bases). The V and J ends lost 6 bases and 15 bases respectively, with 18 bases between them. This CDR3 is built from 12 residues. CDR3 in amino acids: CASSHKGFPGYF. The CDR3 coding sequence is TGTGCCAGCAGCCATAAGGGGTTCCCCGGATATTTT.

This clonotype has ten or more counts. The V gene is TRBV2, the J gene TRBJ2-7; D perhaps matches TRBD1 (6 bases). Deletions cut 6 bases from V and 2 bases from J, with 11 bases between. Germline CDR1 and CDR2: SNHLY and FYNNEI. CDR3 length equals 13 residues. CDR3 nucleotides: TGTGCCAGCAGCGGCAGGGGACCCTACGAGCAGTACTTC. Residues: CASSGRGPYEQYF.

This chain uses TRBV2 with TRBJ2-1, with 13 bases that match TRBD2. V lost 6 bases to trimming and J lost 6 bases; unmatched junction nucleotides: 5. This CDR3 is 15 amino acids long. Germline assignment: CDR1 SNHLY and CDR2 FYNNEI. CDR3 protein: CASRTTSGGPNEQFF. The CDR3, as DNA: TGTGCCAGCAGGACGACTAGCGGGGGGCCCAATGAGCAGTTCTTC.

J is TRBJ1-2 and V is TRBV20-1; D is uncertain. Germline values: CDR1 DFQATT, CDR2 SNEGSKA (reference sequence). Deletions cut 3 bases from V and 0 bases from J, with 14 bases between. The CDR3 is 15 amino acids. CDR3 nucleotide sequence: TGCAGTGCTAGCAGGACCGCCGATCCTAACTATGGCTACACCTTC. Encoded protein: CSASRTADPNYGYTF.

This clonotype was seen only a few times. V usage is TRBV20-1 and J usage is TRBJ2-2, with 7 bases lining up with TRBD2. Germline lookup yields CDR1 DFQATT and CDR2 SNEGSKA (reference sequence). CDR3 length: 12 amino acids. The V and J ends lost 4 bases and 8 bases, in that order; junction bases with no gene match: 4. The CDR3 DNA is TGCAGTGCTACAGGACTAGTAGGGGAGCTGTTTTTT. It codes for CSATGLVGELFF.

This clonotype was counted at least ten times. The chain has TRBV4-1 and TRBJ1-5; 8 positions match TRBD1. The germline CDR1 and CDR2 sequences are MGHRA and YSYEKL. The CDR3 is 15 amino acids. J gave up 6 bases and V 2 bases, and 6 bases lay outside the gene matches. The CDR3 DNA reads TGCGCCAGCAGCCAACGGACAGGGAGCGGTCAGCCCCAGCATTTT. Translating it yields CASSQRTGSGQPQHF.

This clonotype was found many times. This chain uses TRBV6-1 with TRBJ1-1; D call uncertain. V lost 1 base and J lost 0, with 3 bases in between. This CDR3 has 13 residues. CDR1 MNHNS and CDR2 SASEGT come from the germline V gene. The CDR3 protein is CASSEELNTEAFF. Here the CDR3 DNA reads TGTGCCAGCAGTGAAGAGTTGAACACTGAAGCTTTCTTT.

This clonotype came up many times. The V call is TRBV20-1, the J call TRBJ1-1; 12 bases are shared with TRBD1. This CDR3 has 15 residues. Per germline, CDR1 DFQATT and CDR2 SNEGSKA (reference sequence). Trimming at V came to 2 bases and at J to 7 bases, leaving 8 bases not matched to a gene. In DNA form, the CDR3 reads TGCAGTGCTAGATTTACCGGGACAGGGGGCTTTGAAGCTTTCTTT. Translating it yields CSARFTGTGGFEAFF.

This clonotype was seen at least ten times. The chain has TRBV12-3 or TRBV12-4 and TRBJ1-1; a possible D gene is TRBD1 (6 bases). V dropped 4 bases and J dropped 3 bases, with 9 bases sitting between them. The CDR3 consists of 13 residues. The CDR3 loop is CASSSRGYTEAFF. DNA for the CDR3: TGTGCCAGCAGTTCTAGGGGGTACACTGAAGCTTTCTTT.

This clonotype has more than one count but fewer than ten. The chain joins TRBV30 to TRBJ1-5, with D maybe TRBD1 (5 bases). CDR3 length: 13 amino acids. CDR1 GTSNPN and CDR2 SVGIG come from the germline V gene (reference sequence). Trimming removed 3 bases at V and 1 base at J, with 7 bases between. The CDR3 sequence: CAWRDNSNQPQHF. The CDR3 DNA reads as TGTGCCTGGAGGGACAACAGCAATCAGCCCCAGCATTTT.

Many counts were recorded for this clonotype. The rearrangement links TRBV20-1 to TRBJ2-7; 8 positions match TRBD1. CDR1 and CDR2 (germline): DFQATT, SNEGSKA (reference sequence). This CDR3 has 16 residues. The ends lost 1 base at V and 3 bases at J; junction bases unmatched: 11. In DNA, the CDR3 is TGCAGTGCTAGAGGGGGGACAGGCAGCCGCTTCTACGAGCAGTACTTC. Its protein is CSARGGTGSRFYEQYF.